This TCR beta chain comes out of a study of T cell responses to AZD1222 COVID-19 vaccine. Overall study results and limits: Vaccine-associated CD4 TCRs ranged over spike, dominating at 160-218 and 743-854. Scientists sampled the repertoires only once the peak T cell response had passed.

Comment on this clone: Its matching antigen is unknown.

Germline V gives CDR1 KGHDR, CDR2 SFDVKD. Germline trimming cut 11 bases from V and 6 bases from J; bases unmatched to any gene: 11. There are 14 residues in the CDR3. Data came from immunoSEQ multiplex PCR; TCRdb stores just in-frame clones and leaves some out. This table holds some 110,000 clones, more than 70% found once. Sequenced material: peripheral blood, taken 28 days after the second AZD1222 dose. The chain is built from TRBV24-1 and TRBJ1-5; 8 positions match TRBD1. The TCR comes from an adult who received the AZD1222 COVID-19 vaccine. The CDR3: CAKAGRQGTQPQHF. In nucleotides, the CDR3 is TGTGCCAAGGCAGGTCGACAGGGGACTCAGCCCCAGCATTTT.